This TCR beta chain was identified in a study of T cells in narcolepsy. Across the whole study: Donors had narcolepsy type 1 or type 2, or were healthy controls.

About this clone itself: The antigen is undetermined.

The CDR3 sequence is 12 residues long. Per the germline V gene, CDR1 is SGHRS and CDR2 is YFSETQ. V lost 0 bases and J 11 bases, leaving 11 bases between the germline ends. Findings of the study overall: Healthy controls reportedly lacked the autoreactive clonotypes serially found in patients' blood. Same-patient CSF and blood CD4+ T cell clonotypes included HCRT-specific and TRIB2-specific autoreactive ones.

The method was immunoSEQ multiplex PCR; TCRdb's version includes in-frame clones alone and lacks a portion of them. Of around 18,000 clones listed, 55% to 75% are singletons. The sequenced sample consisted of CD45RA- memory CD8+ T cells from PBMCs. This receptor was obtained from a human donor with narcolepsy. V and J are TRBV5-1 and TRBJ1-1, with D possibly TRBD1 on 5 matching bases. DNA for the CDR3: TGCGCCAGCAGCTTGGGAGGGGCCGATGCTTTCTTT. The encoded protein is CASSLGGADAFF.